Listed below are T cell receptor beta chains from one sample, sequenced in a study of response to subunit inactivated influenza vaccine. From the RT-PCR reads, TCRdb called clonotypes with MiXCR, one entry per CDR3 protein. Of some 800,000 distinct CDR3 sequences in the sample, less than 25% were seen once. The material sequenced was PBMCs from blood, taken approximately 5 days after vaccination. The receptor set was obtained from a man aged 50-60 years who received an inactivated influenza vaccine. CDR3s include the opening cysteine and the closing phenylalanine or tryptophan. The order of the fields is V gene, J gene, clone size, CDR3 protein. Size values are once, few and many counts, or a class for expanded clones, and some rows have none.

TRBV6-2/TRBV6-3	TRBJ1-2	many	CASSRNYGYTF
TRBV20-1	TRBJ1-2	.	CSARAGELAAGYTF
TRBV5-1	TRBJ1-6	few	CASSDSGNSPLHF
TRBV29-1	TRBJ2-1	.	CSVPSNRGGSYNEQFF
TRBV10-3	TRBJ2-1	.	CAISVSGRAFLDEQFF
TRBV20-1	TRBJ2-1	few	CSASSASGGAPYNEQFF
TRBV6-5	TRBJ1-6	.	CASIGSGALHF
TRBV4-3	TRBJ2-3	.	CASSQDLQSAADTQYF
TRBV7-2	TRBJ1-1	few	CASSIGQGVEAFF
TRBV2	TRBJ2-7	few	CASQLGPGLVTYEQYF
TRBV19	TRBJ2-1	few	CASSIGQYYNEQFF
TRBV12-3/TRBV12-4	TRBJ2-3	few	CASSPLVSGGTTQYF
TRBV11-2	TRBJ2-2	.	CASSSWTVNTGELFF
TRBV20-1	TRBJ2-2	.	CSASAGGRLTGELFF
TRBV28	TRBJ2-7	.	CASRIGGRVVDEQYF
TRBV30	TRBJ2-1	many	CAWDWGGPYNEQFF
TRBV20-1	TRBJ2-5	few	CSARDGTGKTQYF
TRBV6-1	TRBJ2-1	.	CASTSSGNWGGEQFF
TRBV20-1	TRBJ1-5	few	CSAVQGSQPQHF
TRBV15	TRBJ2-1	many	CATSYTGASSYNEQFF
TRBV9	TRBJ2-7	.	CASSVSGTRGDEQYF
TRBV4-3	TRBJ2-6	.	CASSQDPGPSGANVLTF
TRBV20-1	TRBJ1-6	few	CSARVTGADNSPLHF
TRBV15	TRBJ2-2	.	CATSRGDRVSGELFF
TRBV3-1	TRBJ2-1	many	CASSQVLRLQRSYNEQFF
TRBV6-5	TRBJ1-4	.	CASSYAGIGTNEKLFF
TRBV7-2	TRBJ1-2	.	CASSLAPAAARANYGYTF